The entry below gives a single T cell receptor (beta chain) sequence along with its context. As yet, its antigen is unknown. The data were obtained in a study of cytomegalovirus exposure and HLA in healthy donors. Study-level background: An earlier analysis identified some 110 million unique TCR beta sequences in about 179 million T cells.

The primer mix had 60 Vbeta and 13 Jbeta primers. Sequencing used immunoSEQ multiplex PCR; TCRdb keeps in-frame clones, though not all of them. The sample includes about 120,000 clones, 80% of them seen just once. Overall study results and limits: Three of the chains that were CMV-associated were confirmed in vitro to be specific for CMV antigens. The authors later linked a missense DCLRE1C variant to TCR beta V- and J-gene trimming.

Germline lookup yields CDR1 KGHSH and CDR2 LQKENI. V gave up 4 bases and J gave up 2 bases, with 9 bases separating them. This CDR3 is 13 amino acids long. The chain couples TRBV18 to TRBJ2-7, with D perhaps matching TRBD1 (6 bases). Sequencing was done on a sample of PBMCs. The sequence was obtained from a female donor in good health and CMV-seropositive. The chain's CDR3 is CASSLGQTYEQYF. CDR3 coding DNA: TGTGCCAGCTCACTTGGACAGACCTACGAGCAGTACTTC. The full variable domain, in which reference TRBV18 and TRBJ2-7 provide the parts outside the CDR3, is NAGVMQNPRHLVRRRGQEARLRCSPMKGHSHVYWYRQLPEEGLKFMVYLQKENIIDESGMPKERFSAEFPKEGPSILRIQQVVRGDSAAYFCASSLGQTYEQYFGPGTRLTVT.